A selection of T cell receptor beta chains follows, all from one sample in a study of blood T cell repertoires in COVID-19. Using immunoSEQ multiplex PCR, the repertoire was profiled, and TCRdb retains in-frame clones only, with some absent. This table holds around 40,000 clones, more than 75% found once. Sequenced material: peripheral blood. The receptors derive from a human donor in a cohort sampled during active COVID-19. The conserved cysteine and the conserved F or W are not part of the CDR3 here.

cdr3_aa	v_call	j_call
ASSPMGQELNNEQF	TRBV7-9	TRBJ2-1
ASSESGQGYNEQF	TRBV2	TRBJ2-1
ASTPGSVRGTGELF	TRBV7-9	TRBJ2-2
ASRIETSGLLGEQF	TRBV5-1	TRBJ2-1
ASSIAREDEKLF	TRBV19	TRBJ1-4
ASRPGLVTGELF	TRBV9	TRBJ2-2
ASSPGPLAGGRNEQF	TRBV7-9	TRBJ2-1
ASSPGRSEAF	TRBV6-5	TRBJ1-1
ASTPDRNTEAF	TRBV19	TRBJ1-1
AIRADTSDEQF	TRBV10-3	TRBJ2-1
ASSQVAFTAGELF	TRBV5-1	TRBJ2-2
ASSLGDGYT	TRBV12-3/TRBV12-4	TRBJ1-2
ASSLTRYNEQF	TRBV12-3/TRBV12-4	TRBJ2-1
ASSLPPKRATEAF	TRBV6-5	TRBJ1-1
ASTVAGINIQY	TRBV19	TRBJ2-4
ASSSASRGNEKLF	TRBV27	TRBJ1-4
ASSKGNSLDEQF	TRBV4-1	TRBJ2-1
ASSYSSRLSNQPQH	TRBV6-5	TRBJ1-5
ASRPEGLTDTQY	TRBV6-5	TRBJ2-3
ASGSTGSSYNSPLH	TRBV12-5	TRBJ1-6
ASSFQGGPLGGEQF	TRBV5-1	TRBJ2-1
ASSLETSGGEQF	TRBV7-9	TRBJ2-1
ASSHSTGVGEQY	TRBV3-1/TRBV3-2	TRBJ2-7
ASSTPYRGPRPQH	TRBV11-3	TRBJ1-5
ASSLLTGFSNEQF	TRBV7-9	TRBJ2-1
ASSSPALEAF	TRBV7-9	TRBJ2-1
ASSIPQTNTGELF	TRBV5-1	TRBJ2-2